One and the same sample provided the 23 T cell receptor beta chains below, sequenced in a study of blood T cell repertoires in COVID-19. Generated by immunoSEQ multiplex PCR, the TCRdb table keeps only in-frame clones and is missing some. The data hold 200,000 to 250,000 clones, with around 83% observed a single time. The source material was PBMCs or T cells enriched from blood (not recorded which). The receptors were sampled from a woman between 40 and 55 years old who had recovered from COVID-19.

CDR3 bases: TGTGCCAGCAGCTGGCGAGGCCTAGCGGGAGGGCCAGGTGATACGCAGTATTTT. This gives the protein CASSWRGLAGGPGDTQYF. The gene calls are TRBV11-2 and TRBJ2-3; TRBD2 aligns across 12 bases. V gave up 4 bases and J gave up 6 bases; unmatched junction bases: 14. The germline V gene encodes CDR1 SGHAT and CDR2 FQNNGV. CDR3 length: 18 amino acids.

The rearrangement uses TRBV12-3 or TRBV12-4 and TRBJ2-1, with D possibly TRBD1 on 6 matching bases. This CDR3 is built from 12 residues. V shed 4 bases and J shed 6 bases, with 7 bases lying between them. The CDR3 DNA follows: TGTGCCAGCAGTTCGGACAGCAATGAGCAGTTCTTC. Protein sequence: CASSSDSNEQFF.

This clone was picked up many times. The CDR3 reads CASSAIRSTDTQYF. The CDR3 DNA follows: TGTGCCAGCAGTGCTATCCGAAGCACAGATACGCAGTATTTT. V usage is TRBV2 and J usage is TRBJ2-3; D is unclear. The CDR3 length is 14 residues. From germline, CDR1 is SNHLY and CDR2 FYNNEI. V lost 4 bases, J lost 0 bases, and 8 bases lay in between.

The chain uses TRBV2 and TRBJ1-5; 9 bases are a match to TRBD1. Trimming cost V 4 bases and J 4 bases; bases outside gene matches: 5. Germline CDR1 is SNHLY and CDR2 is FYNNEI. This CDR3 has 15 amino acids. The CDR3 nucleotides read TGTGCCAGCAGTGCAGGACAGGGGAGGAATCAGCCCCAGCATTTT. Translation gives CASSAGQGRNQPQHF. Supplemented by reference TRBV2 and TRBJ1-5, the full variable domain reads EPEVTQTPSHQVTQMGQEVILRCVPISNHLYFYWYRQILGQKVEFLVSFYNNEISEKSEIFDDQFSVERPDGSNFTLKIRSTKLEDSAMYFCASSAGQGRNQPQHFGDGTRLSIL.

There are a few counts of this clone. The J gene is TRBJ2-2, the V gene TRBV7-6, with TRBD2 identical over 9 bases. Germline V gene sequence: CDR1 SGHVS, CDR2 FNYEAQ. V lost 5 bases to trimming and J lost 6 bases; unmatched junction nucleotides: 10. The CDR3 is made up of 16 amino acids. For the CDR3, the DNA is TGTGCCAGCAGCCCCAGCCCAGCGGGAGGATCCGGGGAGCTGTTTTTT. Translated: CASSPSPAGGSGELFF. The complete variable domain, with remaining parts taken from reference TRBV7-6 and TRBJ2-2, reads GAGVSQSPRYKVTKRGQDVALRCDPISGHVSLYWYRQALGQGPEFLTYFNYEAQQDKSGLPNDRFSAERPEGSISTLTIQRTEQRDSAMYRCASSPSPAGGSGELFFGEGSRLTVL.

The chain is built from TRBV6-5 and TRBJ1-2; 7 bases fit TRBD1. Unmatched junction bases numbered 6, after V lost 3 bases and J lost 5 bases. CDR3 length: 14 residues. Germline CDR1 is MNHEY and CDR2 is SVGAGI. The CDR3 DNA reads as TGTGCCAGCAGTTATAGTCAGGGGGTATATGGCTACACCTTC. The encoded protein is CASSYSQGVYGYTF.

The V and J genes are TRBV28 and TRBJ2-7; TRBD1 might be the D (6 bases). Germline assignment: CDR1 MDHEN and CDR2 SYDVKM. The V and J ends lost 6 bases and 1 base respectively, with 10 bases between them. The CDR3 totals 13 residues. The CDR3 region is CASSGTPSYEQYF. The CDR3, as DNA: TGTGCCAGCAGCGGGACACCTTCCTACGAGCAGTACTTC.

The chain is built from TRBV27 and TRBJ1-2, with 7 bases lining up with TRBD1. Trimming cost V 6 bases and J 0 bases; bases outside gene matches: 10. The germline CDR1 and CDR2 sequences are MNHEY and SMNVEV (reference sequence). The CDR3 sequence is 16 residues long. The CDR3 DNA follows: TGTGCCAGCAGCCGAGCCGGGACAGCAACTAACTATGGCTACACCTTC. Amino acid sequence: CASSRAGTATNYGYTF.

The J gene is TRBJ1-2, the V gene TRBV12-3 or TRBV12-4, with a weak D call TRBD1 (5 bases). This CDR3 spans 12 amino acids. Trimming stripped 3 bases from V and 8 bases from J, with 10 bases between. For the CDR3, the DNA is TGTGCCAGCAGTTTGGAGGGGAGCGGCTACACCTTC. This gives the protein CASSLEGSGYTF.

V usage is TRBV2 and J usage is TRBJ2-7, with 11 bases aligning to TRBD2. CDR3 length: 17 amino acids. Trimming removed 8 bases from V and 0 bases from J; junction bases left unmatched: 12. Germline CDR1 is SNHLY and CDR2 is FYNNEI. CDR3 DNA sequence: TGTGCCAGCCTCAACCGGCTAGCGGGAGGTTTCTCCTACGAGCAGTACGTC. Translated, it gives CASLNRLAGGFSYEQYV.

CDR3 coding DNA: TGTGCCAGCAGCCTTGCCGGCAGGGAAACTGAAGCTTTCTTT. Its protein is CASSLAGRETEAFF. The chain has TRBV7-2 and TRBJ1-1, with a possible D match to TRBD1 (5 bases). CDR3 length: 14 residues. The germline gives CDR1 SGHTA, CDR2 FQGNSA. The V end was cut by 5 bases, the J end by 5 bases, with 15 bases between.

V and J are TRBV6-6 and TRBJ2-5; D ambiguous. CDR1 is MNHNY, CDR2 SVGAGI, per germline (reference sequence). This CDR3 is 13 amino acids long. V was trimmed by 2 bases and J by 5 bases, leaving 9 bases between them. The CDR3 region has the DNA TGTGCCAGCAGTTACGGCACCATGGAGACCCAGTACTTC. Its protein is CASSYGTMETQYF.

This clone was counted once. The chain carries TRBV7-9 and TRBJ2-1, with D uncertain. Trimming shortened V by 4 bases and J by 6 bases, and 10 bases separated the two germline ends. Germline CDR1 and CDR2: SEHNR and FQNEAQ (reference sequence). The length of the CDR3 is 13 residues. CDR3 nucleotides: TGTGCCAGCAGCTCCCCTGGCACCAATGAGCAGTTCTTC. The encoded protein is CASSSPGTNEQFF.

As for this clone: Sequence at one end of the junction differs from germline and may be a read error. The CDR3 protein is CASVAGTVFF. As DNA, the CDR3 is TGTGCCAGCGTTGCCGGGACAGTTTTCTTT. The chain couples TRBV2 to TRBJ1-6, with 7 bases fitting TRBD1. From germline, CDR1 is SNHLY and CDR2 FYNNEI. This CDR3 spans 10 amino acids.

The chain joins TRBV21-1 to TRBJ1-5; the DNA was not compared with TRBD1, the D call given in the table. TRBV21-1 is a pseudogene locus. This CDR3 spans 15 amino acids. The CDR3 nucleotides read TGTGCCAGCAGCAAGTTCGCAGGTCCTGATCAGCCCCAGCATTTT. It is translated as CASSKFAGPDQPQHF.

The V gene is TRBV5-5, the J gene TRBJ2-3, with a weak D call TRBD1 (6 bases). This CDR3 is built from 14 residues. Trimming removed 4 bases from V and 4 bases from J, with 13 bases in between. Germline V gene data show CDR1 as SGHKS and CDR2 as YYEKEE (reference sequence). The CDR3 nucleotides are TGTGCCAGCAGCAAGGGGGTTTGGCCAGATACGCAGTATTTT. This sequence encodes CASSKGVWPDTQYF.

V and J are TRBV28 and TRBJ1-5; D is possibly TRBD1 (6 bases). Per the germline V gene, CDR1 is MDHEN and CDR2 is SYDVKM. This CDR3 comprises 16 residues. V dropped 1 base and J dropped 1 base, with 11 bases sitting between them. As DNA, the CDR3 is TGTGCCAGCAGTTTATTGAGTACAGGGAGCAATCAGCCCCAGCATTTT. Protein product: CASSLLSTGSNQPQHF. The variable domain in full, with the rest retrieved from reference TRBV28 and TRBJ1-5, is DVKVTQSSRYLVKRTGEKVFLECVQDMDHENMFWYRQDPGLGLRLIYFSYDVKMKEKGDIPEGYSVSREKKERFSLILESASTNQTSMYLCASSLLSTGSNQPQHFGDGTRLSIL.

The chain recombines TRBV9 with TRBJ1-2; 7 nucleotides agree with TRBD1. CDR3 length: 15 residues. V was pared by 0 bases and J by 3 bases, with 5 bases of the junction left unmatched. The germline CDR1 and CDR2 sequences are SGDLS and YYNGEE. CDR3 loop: CASSVETGDYYGYTF. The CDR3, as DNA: TGTGCCAGCAGCGTAGAAACAGGGGATTACTATGGCTACACCTTC. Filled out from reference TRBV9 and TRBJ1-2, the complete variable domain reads DSGVTQTPKHLITATGQRVTLRCSPRSGDLSVYWYQQSLDQGLQFLIQYYNGEERAKGNILERFSAQQFPDLHSELNLSSLELGDSALYFCASSVETGDYYGYTFGSGTRLTVV.

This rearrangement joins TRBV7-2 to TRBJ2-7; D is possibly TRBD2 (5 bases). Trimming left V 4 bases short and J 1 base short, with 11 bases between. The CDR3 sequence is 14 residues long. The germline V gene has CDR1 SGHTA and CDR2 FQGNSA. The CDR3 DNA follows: TGTGCCAGCAGCTACCCCGGACTTTCCTACGAGCAGTACTTC. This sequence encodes CASSYPGLSYEQYF.

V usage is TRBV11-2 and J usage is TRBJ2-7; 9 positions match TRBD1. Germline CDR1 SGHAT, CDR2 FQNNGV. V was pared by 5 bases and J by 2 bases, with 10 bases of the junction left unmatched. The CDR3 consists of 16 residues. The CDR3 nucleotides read TGTGCCAGCAGCCCTATACGAAGACAGGGGGCCTACGAGCAGTACTTC. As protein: CASSPIRRQGAYEQYF.

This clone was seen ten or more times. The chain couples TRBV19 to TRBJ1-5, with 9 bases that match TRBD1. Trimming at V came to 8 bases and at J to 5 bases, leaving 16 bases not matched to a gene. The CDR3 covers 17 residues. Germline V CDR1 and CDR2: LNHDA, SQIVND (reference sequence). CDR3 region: CASALLLDRGGHQPQHF. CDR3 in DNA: TGTGCCAGTGCGCTCCTCCTTGACAGGGGGGGTCATCAGCCCCAGCATTTT.

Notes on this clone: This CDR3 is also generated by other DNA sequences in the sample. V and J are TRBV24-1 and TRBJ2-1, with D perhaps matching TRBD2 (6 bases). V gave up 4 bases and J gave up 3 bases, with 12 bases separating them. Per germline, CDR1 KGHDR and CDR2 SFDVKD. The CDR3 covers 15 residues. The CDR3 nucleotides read TGTGCCACCAGTGACCCGCGGGACTTCTACAATGAGCAGTTCTTC. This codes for CATSDPRDFYNEQFF.

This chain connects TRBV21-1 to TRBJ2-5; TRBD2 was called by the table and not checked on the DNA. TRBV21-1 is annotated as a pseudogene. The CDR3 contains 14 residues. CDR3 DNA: TGTGCCAGCAGCAAAGGAGCTAGCAGGGAGACCCAGTACTTC. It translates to CASSKGASRETQYF.